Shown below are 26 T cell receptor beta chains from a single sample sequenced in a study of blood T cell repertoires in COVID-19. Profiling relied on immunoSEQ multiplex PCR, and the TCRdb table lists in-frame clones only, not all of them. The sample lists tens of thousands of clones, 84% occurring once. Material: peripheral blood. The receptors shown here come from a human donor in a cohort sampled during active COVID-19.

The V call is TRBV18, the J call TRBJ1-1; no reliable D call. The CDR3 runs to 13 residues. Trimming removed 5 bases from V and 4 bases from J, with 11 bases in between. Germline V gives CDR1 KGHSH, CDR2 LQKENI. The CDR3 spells CASSGLEATEAFF. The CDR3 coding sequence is TGTGCCAGCTCAGGCCTGGAGGCCACTGAAGCTTTCTTT.

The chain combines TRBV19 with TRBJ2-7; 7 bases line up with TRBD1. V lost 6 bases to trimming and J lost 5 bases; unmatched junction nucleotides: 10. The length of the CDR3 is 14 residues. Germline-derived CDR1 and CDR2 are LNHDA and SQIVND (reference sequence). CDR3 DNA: TGTGCCAGTAGCCTCCGACAGGGTATCGACGAGCAGTACTTC. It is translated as CASSLRQGIDEQYF.

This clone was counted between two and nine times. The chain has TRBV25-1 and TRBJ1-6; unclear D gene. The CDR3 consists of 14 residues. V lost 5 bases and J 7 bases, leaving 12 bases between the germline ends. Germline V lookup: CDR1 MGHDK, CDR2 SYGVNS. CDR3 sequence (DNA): TGTGCCAGCAGTCTGGGCATTATCAATTCACCCCTCCACTTT. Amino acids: CASSLGIINSPLHF.

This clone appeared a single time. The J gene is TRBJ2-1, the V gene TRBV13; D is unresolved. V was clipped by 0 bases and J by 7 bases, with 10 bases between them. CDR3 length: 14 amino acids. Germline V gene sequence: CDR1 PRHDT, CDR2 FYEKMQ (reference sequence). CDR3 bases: TGTGCCAGCAGCTTAGGGGCCAGGAATAATGAGCAGTTCTTC. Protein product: CASSLGARNNEQFF.

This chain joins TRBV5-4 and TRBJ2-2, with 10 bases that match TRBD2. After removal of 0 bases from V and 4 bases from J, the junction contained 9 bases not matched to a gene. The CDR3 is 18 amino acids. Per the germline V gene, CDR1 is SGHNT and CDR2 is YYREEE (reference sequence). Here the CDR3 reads CASSLGLAGVGGTGELFF. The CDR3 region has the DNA TGTGCCAGCAGCTTGGGGCTAGCGGGAGTCGGTGGCACCGGGGAGCTGTTTTTT.

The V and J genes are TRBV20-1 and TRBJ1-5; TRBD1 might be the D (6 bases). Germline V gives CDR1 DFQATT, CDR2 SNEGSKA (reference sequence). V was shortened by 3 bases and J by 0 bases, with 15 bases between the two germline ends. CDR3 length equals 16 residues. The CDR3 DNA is TGCAGTGCTAGTTCGGGACACGAACTTAGCAATCAGCCCCAGCATTTT. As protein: CSASSGHELSNQPQHF.

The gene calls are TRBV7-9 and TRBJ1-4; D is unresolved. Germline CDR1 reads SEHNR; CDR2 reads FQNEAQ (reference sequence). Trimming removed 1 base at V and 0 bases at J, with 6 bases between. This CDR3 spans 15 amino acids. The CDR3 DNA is TGTGCCAGCAGCTTAGGGCCTGCAACTAATGAAAAACTGTTTTTT. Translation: CASSLGPATNEKLFF.

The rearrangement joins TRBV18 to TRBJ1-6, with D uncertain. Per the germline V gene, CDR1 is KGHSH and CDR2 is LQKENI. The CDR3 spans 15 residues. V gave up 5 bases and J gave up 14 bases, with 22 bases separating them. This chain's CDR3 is CASSSRRGNREALHF. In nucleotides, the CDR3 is TGTGCCAGCTCATCCAGACGGGGAAATAGGGAGGCCCTCCACTTT.

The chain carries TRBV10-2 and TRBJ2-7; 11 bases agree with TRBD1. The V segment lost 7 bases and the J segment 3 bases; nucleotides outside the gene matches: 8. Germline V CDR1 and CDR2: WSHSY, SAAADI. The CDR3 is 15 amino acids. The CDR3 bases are TGCGCCAGCACCTCGGGACAGGGGGTACACTACGAGCAGTACTTC. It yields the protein CASTSGQGVHYEQYF.

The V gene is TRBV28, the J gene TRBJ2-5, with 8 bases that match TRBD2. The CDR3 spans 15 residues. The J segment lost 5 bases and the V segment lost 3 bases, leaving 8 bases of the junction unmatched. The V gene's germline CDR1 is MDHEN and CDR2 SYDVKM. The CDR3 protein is CASSFVSGSGETQYF. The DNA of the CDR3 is TGTGCCAGCAGTTTCGTCAGCGGGAGTGGGGAGACCCAGTACTTC.

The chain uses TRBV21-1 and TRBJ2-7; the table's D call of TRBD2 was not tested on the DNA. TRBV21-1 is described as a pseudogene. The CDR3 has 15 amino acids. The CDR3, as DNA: TGTGCCAGCAGCAAAGGACTAGCGGGATCCTACGAGCAGTACTTC. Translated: CASSKGLAGSYEQYF.

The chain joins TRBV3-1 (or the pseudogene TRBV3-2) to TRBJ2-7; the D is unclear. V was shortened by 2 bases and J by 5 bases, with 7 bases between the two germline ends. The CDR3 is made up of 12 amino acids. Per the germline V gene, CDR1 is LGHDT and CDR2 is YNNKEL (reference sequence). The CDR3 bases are TGTGCCAGCAGCCAATTCCAGAACGAGCAGTACTTC. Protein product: CASSQFQNEQYF.

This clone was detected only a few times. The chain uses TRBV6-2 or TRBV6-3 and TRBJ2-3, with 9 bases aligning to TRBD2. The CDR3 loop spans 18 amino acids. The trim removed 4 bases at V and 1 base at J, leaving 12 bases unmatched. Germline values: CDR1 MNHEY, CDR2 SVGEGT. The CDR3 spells CASSFPPLAGGRTDTQYF. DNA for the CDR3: TGTGCCAGCAGTTTTCCTCCTTTGGCGGGGGGGCGCACAGATACGCAGTATTTT.

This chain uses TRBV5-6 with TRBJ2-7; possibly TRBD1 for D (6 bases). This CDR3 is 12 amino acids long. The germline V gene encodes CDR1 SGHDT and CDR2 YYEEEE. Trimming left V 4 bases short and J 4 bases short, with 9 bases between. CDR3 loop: CASSPTGYEQYF. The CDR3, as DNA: TGTGCCAGCAGCCCAACAGGGTACGAGCAGTACTTC. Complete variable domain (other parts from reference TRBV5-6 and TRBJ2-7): DAGVTQSPTHLIKTRGQQVTLRCSPKSGHDTVSWYQQALGQGPQFIFQYYEEEERQRGNFPDRFSGHQFPNYSSELNVNALLLGDSALYLCASSPTGYEQYFGPGTRLTVT.

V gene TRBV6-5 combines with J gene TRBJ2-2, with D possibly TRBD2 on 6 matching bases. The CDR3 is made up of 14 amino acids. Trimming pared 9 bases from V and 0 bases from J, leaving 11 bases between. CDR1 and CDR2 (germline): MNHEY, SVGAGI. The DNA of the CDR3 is TGTGCCAGTGCGGGGACCCCGAACACCGGGGAGCTGTTTTTT. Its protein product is CASAGTPNTGELFF.

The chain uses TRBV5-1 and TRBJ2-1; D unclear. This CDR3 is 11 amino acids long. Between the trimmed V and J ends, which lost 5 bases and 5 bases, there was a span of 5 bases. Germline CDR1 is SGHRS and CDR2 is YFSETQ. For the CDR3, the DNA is TGCGCCAGCAGGATAGACAATGAGCAGTTCTTC. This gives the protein CASRIDNEQFF.

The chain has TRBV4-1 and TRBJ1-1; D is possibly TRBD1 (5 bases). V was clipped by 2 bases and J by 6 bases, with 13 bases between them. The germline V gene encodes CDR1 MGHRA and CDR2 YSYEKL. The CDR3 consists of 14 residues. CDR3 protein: CASSQPRGIPEAFF. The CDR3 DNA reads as TGCGCCAGCAGCCAACCTAGGGGAATTCCTGAAGCTTTCTTT.

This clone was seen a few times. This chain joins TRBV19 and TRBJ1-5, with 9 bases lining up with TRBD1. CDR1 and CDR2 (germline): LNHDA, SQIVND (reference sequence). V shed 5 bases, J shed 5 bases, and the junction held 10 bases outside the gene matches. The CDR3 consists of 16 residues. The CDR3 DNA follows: TGTGCCAGTAGTCCAGGGTATGGACAGGGGTATCAGCCCCAGCATTTT. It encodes CASSPGYGQGYQPQHF. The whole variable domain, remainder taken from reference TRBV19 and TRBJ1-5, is DGGITQSPKYLFRKEGQNVTLSCEQNLNHDAMYWYRQDPGQGLRLIYYSQIVNDFQKGDIAEGYSVSREKKESFPLTVTSAQKNPTAFYLCASSPGYGQGYQPQHFGDGTRLSIL.

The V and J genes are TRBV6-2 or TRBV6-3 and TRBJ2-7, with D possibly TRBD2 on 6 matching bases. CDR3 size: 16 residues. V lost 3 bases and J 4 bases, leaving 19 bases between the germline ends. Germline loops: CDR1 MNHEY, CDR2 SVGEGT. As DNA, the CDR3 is TGTGCCAGCAGTTATGAGTCGGCGGGAACTCGGTACGAGCAGTACTTC. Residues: CASSYESAGTRYEQYF.

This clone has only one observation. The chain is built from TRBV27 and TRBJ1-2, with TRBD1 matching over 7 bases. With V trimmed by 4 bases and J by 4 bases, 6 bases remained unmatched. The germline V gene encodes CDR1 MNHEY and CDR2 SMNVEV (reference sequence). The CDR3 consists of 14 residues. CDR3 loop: CASSWTGGGYGYTF. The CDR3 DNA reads TGTGCCAGCAGTTGGACAGGTGGAGGCTATGGCTACACCTTC.

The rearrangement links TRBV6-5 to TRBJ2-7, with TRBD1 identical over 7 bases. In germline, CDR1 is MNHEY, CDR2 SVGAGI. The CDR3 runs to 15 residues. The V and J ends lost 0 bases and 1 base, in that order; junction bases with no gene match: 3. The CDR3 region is CASSYSGQHSYEQYF. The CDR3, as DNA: TGTGCCAGCAGTTACTCGGGACAGCATTCCTACGAGCAGTACTTC.

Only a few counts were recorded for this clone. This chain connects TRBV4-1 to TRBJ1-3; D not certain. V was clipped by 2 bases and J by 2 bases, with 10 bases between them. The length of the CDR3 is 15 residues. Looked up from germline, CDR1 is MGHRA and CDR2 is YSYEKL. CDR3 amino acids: CASSQRYGAGNTIYF. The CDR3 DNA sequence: TGCGCCAGCAGCCAAAGGTACGGGGCTGGAAACACCATATATTTT.

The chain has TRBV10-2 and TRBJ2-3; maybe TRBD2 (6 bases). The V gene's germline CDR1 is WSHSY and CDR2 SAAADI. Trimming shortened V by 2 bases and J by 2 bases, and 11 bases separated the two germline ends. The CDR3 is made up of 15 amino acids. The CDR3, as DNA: TGCGCCAGCAGTGAGGGCGGGGCTACCACAGATACGCAGTATTTT. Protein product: CASSEGGATTDTQYF.

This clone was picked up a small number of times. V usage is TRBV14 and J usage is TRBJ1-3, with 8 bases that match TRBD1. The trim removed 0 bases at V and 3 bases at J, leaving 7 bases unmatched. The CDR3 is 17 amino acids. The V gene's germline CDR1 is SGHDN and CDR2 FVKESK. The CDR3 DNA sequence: TGTGCCAGCAGCCAAGAGTGGCAGGGGGCCCGTGGAAACACCATATATTTT. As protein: CASSQEWQGARGNTIYF.

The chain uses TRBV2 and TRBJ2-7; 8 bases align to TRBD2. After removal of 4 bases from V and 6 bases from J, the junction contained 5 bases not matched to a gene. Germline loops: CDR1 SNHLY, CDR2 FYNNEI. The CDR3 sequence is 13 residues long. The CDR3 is CASSGGTSSEQYF. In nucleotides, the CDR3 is TGTGCCAGCAGTGGTGGGACTAGTAGCGAGCAGTACTTC.

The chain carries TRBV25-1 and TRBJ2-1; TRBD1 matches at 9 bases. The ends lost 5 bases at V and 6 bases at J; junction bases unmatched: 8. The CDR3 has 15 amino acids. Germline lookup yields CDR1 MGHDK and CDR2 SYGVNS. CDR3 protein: CASSLPGQGSNEQFF. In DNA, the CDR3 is TGTGCCAGCAGTCTACCGGGACAGGGAAGCAATGAGCAGTTCTTC. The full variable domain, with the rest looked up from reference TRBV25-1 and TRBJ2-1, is EADIYQTPRYLVIGTGKKITLECSQTMGHDKMYWYQQDPGMELHLIHYSYGVNSTEKGDLSSESTVSRIRTEHFPLTLESARPSHTSQYLCASSLPGQGSNEQFFGPGTRLTVL.